The 21 T cell receptor beta chains presented below share a single source sample, sequenced in a study of T-cell memory formation after mild COVID-19 (dated by TCRdb to 2020 to 2022). The library was produced with 5' RACE. Instrument used: Illumina NovaSeq 6000. In-frame beta chains were kept once TCRdb had trimmed the public reads at Q25 with fastp and called clones with MiXCR. Each entry merges the rows of one CDR3 protein and shows their most common DNA and genes. In this sample the table shows 190,000 or so distinct CDR3 sequences, over 20% of which occur a single time. 23% of the sample lies in the top ten. Specimen: PBMCs or a T cell subset sorted from them (not recorded which). The receptors derive from an adult woman who had mild COVID-19 (a few samples of this study predate the infection). The sample titles of this study are shuffled in the database, so cell type and time point are left out; the donor was told from shared clones.

This chain connects TRBV6-2 or TRBV6-3 to TRBJ1-5; TRBD1 matches 7 bases. The CDR3 spans 16 residues. Germline V gene lookup returns CDR1 MNHEY and CDR2 SVGEGT. The trim removed 0 bases at V and 4 bases at J, leaving 6 bases unmatched. This CDR3 reads CASSYSRGTANQPQHF. The CDR3 DNA sequence: TGTGCCAGCAGTTACTCGCGAGGGACAGCTAATCAGCCCCAGCATTTT.

V and J are TRBV4-2 and TRBJ2-1; 10 nucleotides match TRBD2. Germline CDR1 LGHNA, CDR2 YNFKEQ. This CDR3 region has 15 residues. The ends lost 10 bases at V and 8 bases at J; junction bases unmatched: 14. CDR3 amino acids: CATRKGASGGDEQFF. CDR3 coding DNA: TGTGCCACCAGAAAAGGGGCTAGCGGGGGTGATGAGCAGTTCTTC.

The chain employs TRBV12-3 or TRBV12-4 and TRBJ1-1; D gene ambiguous. There are 11 residues in the CDR3. The V end lost 3 bases, the J end lost 7 bases, and 6 bases lay between the germline ends. Here the CDR3 DNA reads TGTGCCAGCAGTTTTGGAAATGAAGCTTTCTTT. It encodes CASSFGNEAFF.

This clonotype has only a few counts. This chain links TRBV6-4 with TRBJ2-1; TRBD2 matches at 9 bases. This CDR3 has 16 amino acids. Germline V gene sequence: CDR1 MRHNA, CDR2 SNTAGT. Trimming removed 0 bases from V and 3 bases from J; junction bases left unmatched: 3. Here the CDR3 DNA reads TGTGCCAGCAGTGACTCAGAGCGGGGGGACTACAATGAGCAGTTCTTC. This sequence encodes CASSDSERGDYNEQFF.

This clonotype was counted only a few times. The chain links TRBV29-1 to TRBJ2-7; 7 nucleotides align to TRBD2. The CDR3 runs to 14 residues. V trimming: 2 bases; J trimming: 3 bases; junction bases outside the gene matches: 7. Germline V gene sequence: CDR1 SQVTM, CDR2 ANQGSEA. CDR3 DNA: TGCAGCGTTGAATTTACCGTAGCGGGCTACGAGCAGTACTTC. Translating gives CSVEFTVAGYEQYF.

This clonotype has a handful of counts. The rearrangement uses TRBV7-2 and TRBJ1-1; possible D gene TRBD1, 5 bases. V was trimmed by 2 bases and J by 3 bases, leaving 13 bases between them. The CDR3 runs 15 residues. Per the germline V gene, CDR1 is SGHTA and CDR2 is FQGNSA. This CDR3 reads CASSLSQGADTEAFF. DNA for the CDR3: TGTGCCAGCAGCTTAAGCCAGGGAGCGGACACTGAAGCTTTCTTT.

This clonotype was seen only a few times. V usage is TRBV15 and J usage is TRBJ2-7, with 8 nucleotides matching TRBD2. The CDR3 totals 15 residues. Germline V CDR1 and CDR2: LNHNV, YYDKDF (reference sequence). The J segment lost 0 bases and the V segment lost 5 bases, leaving 6 bases of the junction unmatched. The CDR3 spells CATSQESGSSYEQYF. As DNA, the CDR3 is TGTGCCACCAGCCAGGAGAGCGGGAGCTCCTACGAGCAGTACTTC.

This sequence joins TRBV5-6 and TRBJ2-1, with D possibly being TRBD1 (6 bases). The V gene's germline CDR1 is SGHDT and CDR2 YYEEEE. V lost 4 bases and J 5 bases, leaving 10 bases between the germline ends. CDR3 length equals 13 residues. The CDR3: CASSVTGNNEQFF. The DNA for the CDR3 is TGTGCCAGCAGCGTGACAGGTAACAATGAGCAGTTCTTC.

This clonotype occurred a few times. This chain joins TRBV11-2 and TRBJ2-5, with D perhaps TRBD2 (6 bases). CDR1 SGHAT and CDR2 FQNNGV come from the germline V gene. V was trimmed by 3 bases and J by 2 bases, leaving 13 bases between them. The CDR3 is made up of 15 amino acids. CDR3 DNA: TGTGCCAGCAGCTTTTTGCGGGGTCATCAAGAGACCCAGTACTTC. Translating it yields CASSFLRGHQETQYF.

This clonotype was detected only a few times. This chain uses TRBV21-1 with TRBJ2-1; no DNA check was done on the table's D call, TRBD2. TRBV21-1 is recorded as a pseudogene. The CDR3 totals 18 residues. The CDR3 region has the DNA TGTGCCAGCAGCAAAGACACAGTGGTAGCGGGGGAATACAATGAGCAGTTCTTC. This gives the protein CASSKDTVVAGEYNEQFF.

The chain combines TRBV5-1 with TRBJ2-7; tentatively, D is TRBD2 (6 bases). The germline V and J ends were trimmed by 0 bases and 2 bases, with 15 bases remaining between them. Germline V gene data show CDR1 as SGHRS and CDR2 as YFSETQ. The CDR3 is 16 residues long. The CDR3 spells CASSLVAPGGTYEQYF. For the CDR3, the DNA is TGCGCCAGCAGCTTGGTAGCTCCCGGGGGTACCTACGAGCAGTACTTC. Supplemented by reference TRBV5-1 and TRBJ2-7, the full variable domain reads KAGVTQTPRYLIKTRGQQVTLSCSPISGHRSVSWYQQTPGQGLQFLFEYFSETQRNKGNFPGRFSGRQFSNSRSEMNVSTLELGDSALYLCASSLVAPGGTYEQYFGPGTRLTVT.

This clonotype turned up a few times. V gene TRBV9 combines with J gene TRBJ1-2, with 7 bases that match TRBD1. CDR3 size: 15 residues. Trimming cost V 0 bases and J 1 base; bases outside gene matches: 3. Germline CDR1 is SGDLS and CDR2 is YYNGEE. The CDR3 loop reads CASSVATGRNYGYTF. DNA for the CDR3: TGTGCCAGCAGCGTAGCGACAGGGCGTAACTATGGCTACACCTTC.

This chain uses TRBV9 with TRBJ1-5; the D is unclear. Germline loops: CDR1 SGDLS, CDR2 YYNGEE. V lost 4 bases to trimming and J lost 9 bases, with 14 bases between them. The CDR3 runs to 13 residues. This CDR3 reads CASSPQIGPPQHF. CDR3 sequence (DNA): TGTGCCAGCAGCCCCCAAATCGGGCCGCCCCAGCATTTT.

This clonotype was counted only a few times. V usage is TRBV20-1 and J usage is TRBJ2-1, with 12 bases aligning to TRBD2. Germline-derived CDR1 and CDR2 are DFQATT and SNEGSKA (reference sequence). The CDR3 has 17 residues. V trimming: 1 base; J trimming: 9 bases; junction bases outside the gene matches: 13. For the CDR3, the DNA is TGCAGTGCTAGAGTGGGTGTATCTAGCGGGAGGGTCCCTGAGCAGTTCTTC. This codes for CSARVGVSSGRVPEQFF.

This clonotype was seen only a few times. The rearrangement uses TRBV9 and TRBJ2-3; the match to TRBD1 covers 8 bases. The V gene end was trimmed by 4 bases and the J gene end by 5 bases; junction bases not matched to a gene: 12. The CDR3 is made up of 16 amino acids. The V gene's germline CDR1 is SGDLS and CDR2 YYNGEE. The CDR3 DNA reads as TGTGCCAGCAGCTCATGGTCAGGGGGCGCGGGAGATACGCAGTATTTT. It is translated as CASSSWSGGAGDTQYF.

This clonotype was found a few times. CDR3: CASSPADYEQYF. In nucleotides, the CDR3 is TGTGCCAGCTCACCGGCTGACTACGAGCAGTACTTC. This chain uses TRBV18 with TRBJ2-7; D call uncertain. The V gene lost 3 bases and the J gene lost 3 bases, with 6 bases spanning the gap. The CDR3 totals 12 residues. Germline V lookup: CDR1 KGHSH, CDR2 LQKENI.

The chain is built from TRBV5-1 and TRBJ2-1, with D hard to call. Trimming took 3 bases from V and 4 from J, leaving 14 bases between them. The CDR3 loop spans 15 amino acids. Germline V lookup: CDR1 SGHRS, CDR2 YFSETQ. The CDR3 loop reads CASSWTANSYNEQFF. In DNA, the CDR3 is TGCGCCAGCAGCTGGACCGCGAACAGTTACAATGAGCAGTTCTTC.

This clonotype was detected a few times. The V gene is TRBV29-1, the J gene TRBJ2-2; D unresolved. Looked up from germline, CDR1 is SQVTM and CDR2 is ANQGSEA. Trimming removed 3 bases from V and 3 bases from J, with 2 bases in between. This CDR3 has 11 residues. The CDR3: CSVEHTGELFF. The CDR3 bases are TGCAGCGTTGAGCACACCGGGGAGCTGTTTTTT.

This clonotype was found a few times. The rearrangement uses TRBV7-9 and TRBJ2-3, with 13 bases aligning to TRBD2. After removal of 0 bases from V and 2 bases from J, the junction contained 11 bases not matched to a gene. Per the germline V gene, CDR1 is SEHNR and CDR2 is FQNEAQ (reference sequence). The CDR3 has 20 residues. The CDR3 region is CASSLAGLAGANSLTDTQYF. The CDR3 DNA reads as TGTGCCAGCAGCTTAGCAGGACTAGCGGGAGCTAACTCGCTCACAGATACGCAGTATTTT.

This clonotype has only a few counts. The V and J genes are TRBV7-8 and TRBJ2-7; 9 nucleotides match TRBD1. Germline CDR1 and CDR2: SGHVS and FQNEAQ. This CDR3 is 16 amino acids long. The V and J ends lost 5 bases and 9 bases, in that order; junction bases with no gene match: 17. CDR3 DNA: TGTGCCAGCAGCCCCGTCCCCGGACAGGGGAGGTCGAGGCAGTACTTC. This translates into CASSPVPGQGRSRQYF.

The chain's CDR3 is CASSQVGPLQFF. The CDR3 DNA follows: TGCGCCAGCAGCCAAGTCGGCCCGCTGCAGTTCTTC. The rearrangement links TRBV4-1 to TRBJ2-1; no firm D call. The CDR3 is 12 residues long. Germline-derived CDR1 and CDR2 are MGHRA and YSYEKL. V lost 1 base, J lost 12 bases, and 10 bases lay in between.